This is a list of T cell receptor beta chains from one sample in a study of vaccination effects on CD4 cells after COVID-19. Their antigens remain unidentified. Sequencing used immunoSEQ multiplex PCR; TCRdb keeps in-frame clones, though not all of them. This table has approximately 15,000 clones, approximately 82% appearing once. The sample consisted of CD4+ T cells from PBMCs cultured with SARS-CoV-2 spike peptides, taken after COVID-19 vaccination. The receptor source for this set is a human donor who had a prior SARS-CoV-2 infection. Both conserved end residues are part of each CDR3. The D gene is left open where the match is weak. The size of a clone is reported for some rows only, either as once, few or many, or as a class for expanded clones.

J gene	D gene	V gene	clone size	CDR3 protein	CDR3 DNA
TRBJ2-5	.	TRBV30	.	CAWSAAVGETQYF	TGTGCCTGGAGTGCGGCAGTTGGAGAGACCCAGTACTTC
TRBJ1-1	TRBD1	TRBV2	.	CASRGGQGNTEAFF	TGTGCCAGCAGGGGGGGACAGGGAAACACTGAAGCTTTCTTT
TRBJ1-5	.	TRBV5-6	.	CASSFSLNQPQHF	TGTGCCAGCAGCTTTTCTTTGAATCAGCCCCAGCATTTT
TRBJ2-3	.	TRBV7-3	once	CASSPGLQSDTQYF	TGTGCCAGCAGCCCAGGACTACAATCAGATACGCAGTATTTT
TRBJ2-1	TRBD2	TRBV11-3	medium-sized	CASSRLAGGGDEQFF	TGTGCCAGCAGCCGGCTAGCGGGAGGGGGGGATGAGCAGTTCTTC
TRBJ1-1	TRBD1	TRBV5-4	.	CASTKNRGQDTEAFF	TGTGCCAGCACCAAAAACAGGGGGCAAGACACTGAAGCTTTCTTT
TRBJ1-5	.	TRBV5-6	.	CASSLGGVGELNQPQHF	TGTGCCAGCAGCTTGGGGGGGGTCGGTGAGCTGAATCAGCCCCAGCATTTT
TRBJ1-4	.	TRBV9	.	CASSVEAAGGGEKLFF	TGTGCCAGCAGCGTAGAAGCCGCGGGAGGAGGTGAAAAACTGTTTTTT
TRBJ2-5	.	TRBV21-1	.	CASSKVSPFGLKNEAQYF	TGTGCCAGCAGCAAAGTCAGTCCTTTTGGACTCAAAAACGAGGCCCAGTACTTC
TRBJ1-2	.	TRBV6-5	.	CASSYSLRGYGYTF	TGTGCCAGCAGTTACTCGCTCAGGGGCTATGGCTACACCTTC
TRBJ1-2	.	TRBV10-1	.	CASSEWTIKNGYTF	TGCGCCAGCAGTGAGTGGACAATTAAGAACGGCTACACCTTC
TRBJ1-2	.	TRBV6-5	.	CASSYHNRVGEGYTF	TGTGCCAGCAGTTACCACAACAGGGTGGGAGAGGGCTACACCTTC
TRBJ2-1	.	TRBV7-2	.	CASTRDSYNEQFF	TGTGCCAGCACCAGGGACTCCTACAATGAGCAGTTCTTC
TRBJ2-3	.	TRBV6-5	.	CASSNRADTQYF	TGTGCCAGCAGCAACAGGGCAGATACGCAGTATTTT
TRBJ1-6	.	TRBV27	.	CASSPRTSPLHF	TGTGCCAGCAGTCCACGTACTTCACCCCTCCACTTT
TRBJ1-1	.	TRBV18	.	CASSPTGSGGQAFF	TGTGCCAGCTCACCGACCGGGTCAGGAGGCCAAGCTTTCTTT
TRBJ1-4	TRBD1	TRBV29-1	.	CSVGNLGGDEKLFF	TGCAGCGTTGGGAATCTAGGGGGCGATGAAAAACTGTTTTTT
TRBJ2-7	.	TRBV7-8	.	CASSLSSGYYEQYF	TGTGCCAGCAGCTTATCTTCGGGGTACTACGAGCAGTACTTC
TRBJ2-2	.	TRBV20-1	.	CSASRLAGHGGDDTGELFF	TGCAGTGCTAGTCGGCTGGCGGGCCATGGGGGTGACGACACCGGGGAGCTGTTTTTT
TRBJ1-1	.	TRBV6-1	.	CASSEEAGWGTEAFF	TGTGCCAGCAGTGAAGAAGCAGGTTGGGGCACTGAAGCTTTCTTT
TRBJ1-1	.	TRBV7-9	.	CASSLVAGAEAFF	TGTGCCAGCAGCTTAGTCGCAGGGGCTGAAGCTTTCTTT
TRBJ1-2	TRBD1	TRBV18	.	CASSSPDRAYGYTF	TGTGCCAGCTCATCGCCGGACAGGGCTTATGGCTACACCTTC
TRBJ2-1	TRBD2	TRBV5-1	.	CASSRGGRDEQFF	TGCGCCAGCAGCCGGGGGGGGAGGGATGAGCAGTTCTTC
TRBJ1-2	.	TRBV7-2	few	CASSLPVLYQGQTF	TGTGCCAGCAGCTTACCCGTACTCTACCAAGGACAGACGTTC
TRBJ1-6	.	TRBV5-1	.	CASSLIGLSPLHF	TGCGCCAGCAGCTTGATTGGTCTCTCACCCCTCCACTTT
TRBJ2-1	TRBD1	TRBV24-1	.	CATVRTGTLWWFF	TGTGCCACCGTGAGGACAGGAACCCTTTGGTGGTTCTTC
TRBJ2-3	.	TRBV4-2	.	CASSQAYRLQEGSDTQYF	TGTGCCAGCAGCCAAGCCTACCGGTTACAGGAGGGTTCAGATACGCAGTATTTT
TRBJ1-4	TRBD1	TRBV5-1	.	CASRGTGEKLFF	TGCGCCAGCAGAGGGACAGGGGAAAAACTGTTTTTT
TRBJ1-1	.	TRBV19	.	CASSIDRFPFGPQNTEAFF	TGTGCCAGTAGTATAGATCGGTTCCCCTTCGGACCCCAAAACACTGAAGCTTTCTTT
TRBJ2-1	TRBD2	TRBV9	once	CASSVGLAGSDEQFF	TGTGCCAGCAGCGTAGGACTAGCGGGAAGCGATGAGCAGTTCTTC
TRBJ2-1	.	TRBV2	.	CASSETPNEQFF	TGTGCCAGCAGTGAGACTCCCAATGAGCAGTTCTTC
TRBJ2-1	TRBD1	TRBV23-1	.	CASSPKGQASVLEQFF	TGCGCCAGCAGTCCTAAGGGACAGGCGAGTGTTCTTGAGCAGTTCTTC
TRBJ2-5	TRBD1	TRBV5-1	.	CASSHGTDQETQYF	TGCGCCAGCAGCCACGGGACAGACCAAGAGACCCAGTACTTC
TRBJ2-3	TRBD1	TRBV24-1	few	CATSDIRDRESDTQYF	TGTGCCACCAGTGACATCCGGGACAGGGAGTCAGATACGCAGTATTTT
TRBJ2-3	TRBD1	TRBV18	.	CASSPFPGHRDSRTDTQYF	TGTGCCAGCTCACCATTTCCGGGACACCGGGACAGCCGCACAGATACGCAGTATTTT
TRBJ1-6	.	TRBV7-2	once	CASSASFRDTHSPLHF	TGTGCCAGCAGCGCTAGTTTTAGGGACACCCATTCACCCCTCCACTTT
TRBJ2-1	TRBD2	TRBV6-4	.	CAIPPGLAGQTSYNEQFF	TGTGCCATCCCCCCCGGACTAGCGGGACAAACCTCCTACAATGAGCAGTTCTTC
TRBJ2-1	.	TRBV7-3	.	CASSLPSTSDSYNEQFF	TGTGCCAGCAGCTTACCCTCCACCTCGGACAGCTACAATGAGCAGTTCTTC
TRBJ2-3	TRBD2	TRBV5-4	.	CASEPGGAGGVSTDTQYF	TGTGCCAGCGAACCAGGCGGAGCGGGAGGAGTAAGCACAGATACGCAGTATTTT
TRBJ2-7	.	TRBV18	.	CASSPPDTYEQYF	TGTGCCAGCTCACCACCGGACACCTACGAGCAGTACTTC
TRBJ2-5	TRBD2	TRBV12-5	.	CASGSGAGGQETQYF	TGTGCTAGTGGGTCCGGGGCGGGGGGCCAAGAGACCCAGTACTTC
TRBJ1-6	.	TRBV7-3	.	CASSQVMGTPLHF	TGTGCCAGCAGCCAAGTCATGGGCACACCCCTCCACTTT
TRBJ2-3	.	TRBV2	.	CASSPGSSTDTQYF	TGTGCCAGCAGTCCCGGCAGCAGCACAGATACGCAGTATTTT
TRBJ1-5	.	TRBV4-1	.	CASSQGLGHQPQHF	TGCGCCAGCAGCCAAGGATTGGGGCATCAGCCCCAGCATTTT
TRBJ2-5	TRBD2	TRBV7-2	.	CASSLGVLAGAGETQYF	TGTGCCAGCAGCTTAGGGGTACTAGCGGGAGCAGGGGAGACCCAGTACTTC
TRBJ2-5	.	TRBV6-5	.	CASRTPGRETQYF	TGTGCCAGCAGGACCCCAGGGCGGGAGACCCAGTACTTC
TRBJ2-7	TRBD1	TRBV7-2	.	CASSNPARTGSHEQYF	TGTGCCAGCAGCAACCCGGCTCGGACAGGGTCCCACGAGCAGTACTTC
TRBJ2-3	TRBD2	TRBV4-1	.	CASSQGLAGVLATDTQYF	TGCGCCAGCAGCCAAGGACTAGCGGGAGTCCTTGCCACAGATACGCAGTATTTT